The sample holds many counts of the clone carrying this T cell receptor beta chain. Its specificity is unknown. TCRdb passed the RACE reads through MiXCR, listing each CDR3 protein once. The sample gives tens of thousands of distinct CDR3 sequences, approximately 6.7% of which show up once; around 1.6% is in the top ten. The record originates from a study of human T cells and chemical hapten exposure. Notes on the study in general: Since the donors had alopecia, their immune response may not be the same as that of healthy people. DPC sensitization did not alter TCRs above 1 in 1000 frequency.

Time point in this sample: pre-sensitization, week 0. Treatment denoted: therapeutic diphenylcyclopropenone sensitization with weekly scalp DPC. The sample in question was whole blood, obtained in connection with sensitization to the hapten diphenylcyclopropenone (DPC). This sequence was found in a woman between 25 and 40 years old with alopecia areata. Some clones in this sample may be carry-over from other donors' samples.

The chain's CDR3 is CASTSSGNTIYF. CDR3 DNA: TGTGCCAGCACCTCCTCTGGAAACACCATATATTTT. V gene TRBV5-5 combines with J gene TRBJ1-3; D is ambiguous. Germline CDR1 is SGHKS and CDR2 is YYEKEE (reference sequence). V was pared by 6 bases and J by 0 bases, with 4 bases between. This CDR3 contains 12 residues. Based on the CDR3 plus reference TRBV5-5 and TRBJ1-3, the full variable domain is DAGVTQSPTHLIKTRGQQVTLRCSPISGHKSVSWYQQVLGQGPQFIFQYYEKEERGRGNFPDRFSARQFPNYSSELNVNALLLGDSALYLCASTSSGNTIYFGEGSWLTVV.